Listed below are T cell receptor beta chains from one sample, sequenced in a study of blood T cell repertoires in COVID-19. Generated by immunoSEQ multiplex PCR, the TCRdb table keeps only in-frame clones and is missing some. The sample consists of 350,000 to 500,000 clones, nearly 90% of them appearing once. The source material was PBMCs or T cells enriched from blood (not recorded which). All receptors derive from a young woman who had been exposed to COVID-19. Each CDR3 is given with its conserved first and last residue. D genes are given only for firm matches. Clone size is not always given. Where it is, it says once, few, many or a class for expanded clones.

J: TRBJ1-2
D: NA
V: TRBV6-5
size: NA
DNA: TGTGCCAGCAGTTACTCCGGGACTGGGGTGCTGTATGGCTACACCTTC
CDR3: CASSYSGTGVLYGYTF

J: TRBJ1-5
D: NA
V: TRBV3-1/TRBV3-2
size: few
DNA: TGTGCCAGCAGCCTAAACAGGGATGGTCAGCCCCAGCATTTT
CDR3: CASSLNRDGQPQHF

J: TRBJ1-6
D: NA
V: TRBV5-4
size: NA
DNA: TGTGCCAGCAGCTTAACGTCGGTCTTCAATTCACCCCTCCACTTT
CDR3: CASSLTSVFNSPLHF

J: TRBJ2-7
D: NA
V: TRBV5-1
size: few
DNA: TGCGCCAGCAGCACGGCGGGGTCGGGGCCGTTCTACGAGCAGTACTTC
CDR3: CASSTAGSGPFYEQYF

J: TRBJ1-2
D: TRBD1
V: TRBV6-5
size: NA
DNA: TGTGCCAGCACCGCCTACCACAGGGGTTACTATGGCTACACCTTC
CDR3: CASTAYHRGYYGYTF

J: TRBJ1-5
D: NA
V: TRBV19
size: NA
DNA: TGTGCCAGTAGTCTTACGCCGGGGAGCAATCAGCCCCAGCATTTT
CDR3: CASSLTPGSNQPQHF

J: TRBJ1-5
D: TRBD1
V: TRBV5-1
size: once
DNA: TGCGCCAGCAGGCCCGGGACAGACGATCAGCCCCAGCATTTT
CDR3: CASRPGTDDQPQHF

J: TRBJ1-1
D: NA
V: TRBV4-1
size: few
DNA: TGCGCCAGCAGCCCGGGGTCCGAAGCTTTCTTT
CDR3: CASSPGSEAFF

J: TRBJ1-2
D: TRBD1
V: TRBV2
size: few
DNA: TGTGCCAGCAGTGTGGCAGGGGGCAACTATGGCTACACCTTC
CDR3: CASSVAGGNYGYTF

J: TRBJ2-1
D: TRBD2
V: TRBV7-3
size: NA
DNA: TGTGCCAGCAGCCCCCTCCGTAGCGGGGGGGCAGGTGAGCAGTTCTTC
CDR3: CASSPLRSGGAGEQFF

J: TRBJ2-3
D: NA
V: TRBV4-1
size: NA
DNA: TGCGCCAGCAGCCAAGATCTTAGCACAGATACGCAGTATTTT
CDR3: CASSQDLSTDTQYF

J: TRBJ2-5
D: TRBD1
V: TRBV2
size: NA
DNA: TGTGCCAGCAGGCAGGGGGCCGGAGAGACCCAGTACTTC
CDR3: CASRQGAGETQYF

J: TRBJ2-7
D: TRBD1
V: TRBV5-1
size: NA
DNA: TGCGCCAGCAGCCCGTATGTGGGACAGGGGGTCTCCTACGAGCAGTACTTC
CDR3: CASSPYVGQGVSYEQYF

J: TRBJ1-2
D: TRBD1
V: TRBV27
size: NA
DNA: TGTGCCAGCAGTTCGACCGGGACAGGAAGCTATGGCTACACCTTC
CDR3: CASSSTGTGSYGYTF

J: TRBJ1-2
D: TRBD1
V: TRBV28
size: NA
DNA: TGTGCCAGCAGCTATGGACAGGGGGCCTATGGCTACACCTTC
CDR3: CASSYGQGAYGYTF

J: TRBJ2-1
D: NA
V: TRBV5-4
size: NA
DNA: TGTGCCAGCAGCTTGCCAGGAAGTGAGCAGTTCTTC
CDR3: CASSLPGSEQFF

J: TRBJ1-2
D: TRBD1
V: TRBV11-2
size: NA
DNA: TGTGCCAGCAGCTCTCGACAGGGTGTGCCTAACTATGGCTACACCTTC
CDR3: CASSSRQGVPNYGYTF

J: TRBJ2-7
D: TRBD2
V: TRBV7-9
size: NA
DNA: TGTGCCAGCAGCGGGACTAGCGGCCATCCCCCCTCCTACGAGCAGTACTTC
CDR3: CASSGTSGHPPSYEQYF

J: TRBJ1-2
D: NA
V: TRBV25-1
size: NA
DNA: TGTGCCAGCAGTTACAGGACCGGTAACTATGGCTACACCTTC
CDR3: CASSYRTGNYGYTF

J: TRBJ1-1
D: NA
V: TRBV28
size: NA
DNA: TGTGCCAGCAGTTTAATGGGGAGGTTGACTGAAGCTTTCTTT
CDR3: CASSLMGRLTEAFF

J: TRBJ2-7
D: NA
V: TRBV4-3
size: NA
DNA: TGCGCCAGCAGCCAAGGCCGGAGGTCCTACGAGCAGTACTTC
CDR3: CASSQGRRSYEQYF

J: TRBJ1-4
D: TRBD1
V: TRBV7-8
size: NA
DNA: TGTGCCAGCAGCTCCGGGACAGCTGTAGATGAAAAACTGTTTTTT
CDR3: CASSSGTAVDEKLFF